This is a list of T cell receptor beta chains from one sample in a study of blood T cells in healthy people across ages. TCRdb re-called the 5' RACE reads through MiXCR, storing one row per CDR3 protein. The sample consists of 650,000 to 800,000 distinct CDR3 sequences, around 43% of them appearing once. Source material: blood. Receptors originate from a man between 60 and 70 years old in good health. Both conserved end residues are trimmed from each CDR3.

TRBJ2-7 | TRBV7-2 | ASSLVQGAVYEQY
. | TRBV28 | ASSLWVGGQGYEQY
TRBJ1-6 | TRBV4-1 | ASSQEPPRGHNSPLH
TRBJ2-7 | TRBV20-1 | SVTRSGINEQY
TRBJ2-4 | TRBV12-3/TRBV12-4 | ASSPQGLAKNIQY
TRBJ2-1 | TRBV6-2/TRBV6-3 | ASRKRGAYNEQF
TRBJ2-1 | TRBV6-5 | ASRTQNNEQF
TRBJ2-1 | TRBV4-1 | ASSQDRVGEQF
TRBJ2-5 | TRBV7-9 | ANSLVGQETQY
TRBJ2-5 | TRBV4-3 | ASRRTSGGAVEQY
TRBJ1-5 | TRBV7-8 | ASSFRTDGNQPQH
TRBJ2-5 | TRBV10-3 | AISSSGGQETQY
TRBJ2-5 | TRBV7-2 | ASSLGTGETQY
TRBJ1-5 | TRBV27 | ASSLGSQGGLYPQH
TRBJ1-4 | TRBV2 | ASSDRRQNEKLF
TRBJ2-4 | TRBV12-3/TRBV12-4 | ASSPDKSFQY
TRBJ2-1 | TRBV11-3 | ASSIGTIGEQF
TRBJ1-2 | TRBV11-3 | ASSSRRQANYGYT
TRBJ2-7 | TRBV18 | ASSPTSAHEQY
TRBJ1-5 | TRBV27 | AIAQGQGGNQPQH
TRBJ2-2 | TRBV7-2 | ASSLDGGGGGELF
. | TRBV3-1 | ASSQDLAGGYNEQY
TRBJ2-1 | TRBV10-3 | AIGEFDEQF
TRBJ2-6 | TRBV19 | ASSIEPRRIANVLT
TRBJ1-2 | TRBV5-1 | ASSLYRYRVRYYGYT
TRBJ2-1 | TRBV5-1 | ASSYLLVDEQF
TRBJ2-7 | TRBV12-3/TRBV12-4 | ASSRNTGFEQY
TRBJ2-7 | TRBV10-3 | AIRSEDSYNEQY
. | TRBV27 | ASSPSGGLSSYNEQY
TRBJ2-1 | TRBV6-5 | ASSSTGVPYNEQF
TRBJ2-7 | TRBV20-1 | SASSGQLYEQY
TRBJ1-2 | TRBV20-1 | SATPLTGHGYT
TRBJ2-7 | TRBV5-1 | ASGLAVSYEQY
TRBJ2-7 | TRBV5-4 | AGSSGGDEQY
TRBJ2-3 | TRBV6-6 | ASTITGTSGTDTQY
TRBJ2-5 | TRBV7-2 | ASSPYQGAGAETQY
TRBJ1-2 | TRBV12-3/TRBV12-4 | ASVRVNYGYT
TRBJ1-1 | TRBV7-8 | ASSLAIRGSTEAF
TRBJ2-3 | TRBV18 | ASSPDRVAQY
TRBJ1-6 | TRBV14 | ASSQAGQGYNSPLH
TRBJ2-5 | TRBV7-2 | ASSRLGLAGHQGTQY
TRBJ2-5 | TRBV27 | ASSFSTGVGETQY
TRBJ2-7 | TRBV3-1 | ASSQSLNRGQGVYEQY
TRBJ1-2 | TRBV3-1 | ASSQWVANYGYT
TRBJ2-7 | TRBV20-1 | SARITRQGTISYEQY
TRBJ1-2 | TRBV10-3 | AISEGSALNNYGYT
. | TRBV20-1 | SASQGLGYEQY
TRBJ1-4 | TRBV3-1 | ASSAGEAEKLF
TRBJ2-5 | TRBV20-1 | SASFRTRTETQY
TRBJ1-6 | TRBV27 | ASSSKRGSPLH